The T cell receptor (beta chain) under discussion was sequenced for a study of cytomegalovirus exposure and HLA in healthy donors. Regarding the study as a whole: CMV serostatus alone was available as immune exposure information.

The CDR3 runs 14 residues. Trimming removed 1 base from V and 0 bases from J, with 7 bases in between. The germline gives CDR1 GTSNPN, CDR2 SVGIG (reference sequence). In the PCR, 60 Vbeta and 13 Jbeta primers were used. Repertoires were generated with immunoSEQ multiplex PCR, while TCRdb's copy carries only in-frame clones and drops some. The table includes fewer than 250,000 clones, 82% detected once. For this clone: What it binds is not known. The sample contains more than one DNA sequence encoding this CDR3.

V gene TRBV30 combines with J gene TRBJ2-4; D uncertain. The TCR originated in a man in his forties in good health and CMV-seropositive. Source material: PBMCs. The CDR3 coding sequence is TGTGCCTGGAGTGACAGCCTAGCCAAAAACATTCAGTACTTC. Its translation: CAWSDSLAKNIQYF.